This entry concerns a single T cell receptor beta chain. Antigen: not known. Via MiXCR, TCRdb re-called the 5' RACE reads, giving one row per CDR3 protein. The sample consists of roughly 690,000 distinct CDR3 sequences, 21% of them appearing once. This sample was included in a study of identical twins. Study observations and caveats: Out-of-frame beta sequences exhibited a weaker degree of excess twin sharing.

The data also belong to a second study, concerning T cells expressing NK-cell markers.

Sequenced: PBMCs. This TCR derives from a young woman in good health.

The CDR3 here is CASYGEFGPQYF. The CDR3 coding sequence is TGTGCCAGCTATGGGGAGTTCGGGCCCCAGTACTTC. The V gene is TRBV7-2, the J gene TRBJ2-5; a possible D gene is TRBD2 (5 bases). CDR1 is SGHTA and CDR2 is FQGNSA in the germline V gene. The V and J ends lost 8 bases and 9 bases respectively, with 16 bases between them. The CDR3 contains 12 residues.